The subject of this entry is one TCR beta chain. Antigen: not known. These data originate in a study of CD8+ T cells in alopecia areata. Study findings and constraints: Elevated clonality characterized lesional scalp relative to normal scalp, particularly in alopecia totalis/universalis. Sequencing of scalp samples also includes resident alphabeta T cells from normal skin. Researchers reported that TCR sharing among patients proved less clear than in mice, possibly HLA-linked.

This CDR3 contains 20 residues. The germline V gene has CDR1 MGHRA and CDR2 YSYEKL. The V and J ends lost 1 base and 2 bases, in that order; junction bases with no gene match: 18. Investigators isolated RNA and reverse transcribed it into cDNA to act as the sequencing template. Produced via immunoSEQ multiplex PCR; TCRdb's table is partial and in-frame only. This sample has 150,000 to 200,000 clones, with 50% to 60% found just once. The chain employs TRBV4-1 and TRBJ1-1; 8 nucleotides line up with TRBD1. This clonotype was sampled from a human donor in good health. Sample: CD4+ T cells sorted from blood. The CDR3 nucleotides are TGCGCCAGCAGCCAAGGTTTGGTATCCAGGACAGGGCTCCCTAACACTGAAGCTTTCTTT. It encodes CASSQGLVSRTGLPNTEAFF.